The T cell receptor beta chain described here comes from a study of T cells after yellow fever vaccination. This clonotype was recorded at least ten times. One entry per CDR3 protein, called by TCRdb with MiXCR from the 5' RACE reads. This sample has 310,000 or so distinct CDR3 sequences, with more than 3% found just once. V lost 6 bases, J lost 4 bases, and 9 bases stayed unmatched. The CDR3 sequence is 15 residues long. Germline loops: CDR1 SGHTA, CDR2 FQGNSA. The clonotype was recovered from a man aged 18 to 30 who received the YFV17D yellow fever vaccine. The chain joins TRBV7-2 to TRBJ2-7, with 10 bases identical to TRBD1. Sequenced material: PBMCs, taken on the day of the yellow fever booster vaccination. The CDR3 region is CASSQKTGGYYEQYF. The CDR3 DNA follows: TGTGCCAGCAGTCAGAAGACAGGGGGCTATTACGAGCAGTACTTC.